The rows below give T cell receptor beta chains drawn from one sample of a study of blood T cells in healthy people across ages. TCRdb fed the 5' RACE reads into MiXCR, producing one record per CDR3 protein. In the table there are about 560,000 distinct CDR3 sequences, about 25% of which are singletons. The sample was also reused in another study, on T cells of mothers and their children.

The sample comprised blood. These receptors all stem from a boy aged 2-9 years in good health. Both conserved end residues are part of each CDR3. A D gene is named only where the DNA matches it firmly. Not every row has a clone size; where given, it reads once, few, many or a size class.

size | J | D | V | DNA | CDR3
. | TRBJ1-5 | . | TRBV27 | TGTGCCAGCAGTTTATGGGGGGGGGAGGATCAGCCCCAGCATTTT | CASSLWGGEDQPQHF
few | TRBJ1-2 | . | TRBV5-1 | TGCGCCAGCAGCTTGCCAGGGGACGGCTACACCTTC | CASSLPGDGYTF
. | TRBJ2-5 | . | TRBV13 | TGTGCCAGCAGCCAGCCAACAGGGAAAGAGACCCAGTACTTC | CASSQPTGKETQYF
. | TRBJ2-7 | . | TRBV7-2 | TGTGCCAGCAGCTTAGATAGCGGACCCTACGAGCAGTACTTC | CASSLDSGPYEQYF
few | TRBJ1-1 | TRBD1 | TRBV6-2/TRBV6-3 | TGTGCCAGCGACAGGGGGGACACTGAAGCTTTCTTT | CASDRGDTEAFF
few | TRBJ2-7 | TRBD2 | TRBV12-3/TRBV12-4 | TGTGCCAGCAGTTCAGCGGGGGGCGGGAATTCCTACGAGCAGTACTTC | CASSSAGGGNSYEQYF
few | TRBJ2-7 | . | TRBV5-1 | TGCGCCAGCAGCTCCCGACGCAAGTACTATGATAGCTCCTACGAGCAGTACTTC | CASSSRRKYYDSSYEQYF
. | TRBJ2-2 | TRBD2 | TRBV7-2 | TGTGCCAGCAGCTTAGCCCCGCAGCGGGGGGGTTACACCGGGGAGCTGTTTTTT | CASSLAPQRGGYTGELFF
. | TRBJ2-1 | TRBD2 | TRBV29-1 | TGCAGCGCCGAGCGGGACGACAATGAGCAGTTCTTC | CSAERDDNEQFF
few | TRBJ2-2 | . | TRBV29-1 | TGCAGCGTTGCAGTAGACACCGGGGAGCTGTTTTTT | CSVAVDTGELFF
. | TRBJ1-1 | TRBD1 | TRBV10-3 | TGTGCCATCACCTTGACAGGGGGAGACACTGAAGCTTTCTTT | CAITLTGGDTEAFF
. | TRBJ1-1 | . | TRBV9 | TGTGGCAGCAGCGTAGAGGATAGGGGGGCATACACTGAAGCTTTCTTT | CGSSVEDRGAYTEAFF
. | TRBJ2-1 | TRBD1 | TRBV7-9 | TGTGCCAGCAAAATTACAGGGGGCGCCTACAATGAGCAGTTCTTC | CASKITGGAYNEQFF
few | TRBJ2-7 | TRBD1 | TRBV27 | TGTGCCAGCAGTCCCCGGACAGGGTTTGACGAGCAGTACTTC | CASSPRTGFDEQYF
. | TRBJ2-6 | . | TRBV19 | TGTGCCATCTCAGGGGCGGGGGCCTCTGGGGCCAACGTCCTGACTTTC | CAISGAGASGANVLTF
. | TRBJ1-1 | . | TRBV3-1 | TGTGCCAGCAGCCAAGGGGTGGGCCGGGGGAACACTGAAGCTTTCTTT | CASSQGVGRGNTEAFF
few | TRBJ2-2 | TRBD1 | TRBV25-1 | TGTGCCAGGGACAGGGACACCGGGGAGCTGTTTTTT | CARDRDTGELFF
few | TRBJ2-7 | . | TRBV20-1 | TGCAGTGCTAGAGGGGAAACGGACTACGAGCAGTACTTC | CSARGETDYEQYF
few | TRBJ2-7 | . | TRBV12-3/TRBV12-4 | TGTGCCAGCAGTTTGGACCGCAACATTCCCCGGGACGAGCAGTACTTC | CASSLDRNIPRDEQYF
. | TRBJ2-4 | . | TRBV21-1 | TGTGCCAGCAGGGTCTTCGGGGGGTCCAAAAACATTCAGTACTTC | CASRVFGGSKNIQYF
. | TRBJ1-6 | . | TRBV5-1 | TGCGCCAGCAGCCTACAGACTGGGAGGGATTCACCCCTCCACTTT | CASSLQTGRDSPLHF
. | TRBJ1-1 | . | TRBV10-3 | TGTGCCTCGTCTGTGGCCCTGAACACTGAAGCTTTCTTT | CASSVALNTEAFF
. | TRBJ2-7 | . | TRBV7-8 | TGTGCCAGCAGCTTACACGGGATGAACTACGAGCAGTACTTC | CASSLHGMNYEQYF
. | TRBJ2-2 | . | TRBV11-2 | TGTGCCAGCTATACCAGAGGGGGGGCGAACACCGGGGAGCTGTTTTTT | CASYTRGGANTGELFF
few | TRBJ2-1 | TRBD2 | TRBV29-1 | TGCAGCGTTGTGGGACTAGAACGTGAGCAGTTCTTC | CSVVGLEREQFF
. | TRBJ1-2 | TRBD1 | TRBV7-8 | TGTGCCAGCAGCTTACAAGTCAGCGGGACAGGGGGTGACTATGGCTACACCTTC | CASSLQVSGTGGDYGYTF
few | TRBJ2-5 | . | TRBV7-6 | TGTGCCAGCAGCTTTTCTTCGGGGACCCAGTACTTC | CASSFSSGTQYF
. | TRBJ1-1 | TRBD1 | TRBV3-1 | TGTGCCAGCAGCCAAGATCGGGCAGGGGGAAAGAGGACTGAAGCTTTCTTT | CASSQDRAGGKRTEAFF
. | TRBJ2-7 | . | TRBV28 | TGTGCCAGCTTTGCCTTGAGCCGCGAGCAGTACTTC | CASFALSREQYF
few | TRBJ1-2 | . | TRBV15 | TGTGCCACCAGCAGAGGTCAGGGGAGAAGCTATGGCTACACCTTC | CATSRGQGRSYGYTF
few | TRBJ2-5 | . | TRBV7-7 | TGTGCTAGCAGCTTATCCGCTAGCGCACGAGAGACCCAGTACTTC | CASSLSASARETQYF
many | TRBJ2-6 | . | TRBV2 | TGTGCCAGCAGTGAGTCGGGGTCCGGGGCCAACGTCCTGACTTTC | CASSESGSGANVLTF
few | TRBJ1-1 | . | TRBV11-2 | TGTGCCAGCAGCGCCTCCCGTTTGCGACCCACTGAAGCTTTCTTT | CASSASRLRPTEAFF
few | TRBJ2-2 | . | TRBV6-6 | TGTGCCAGCAGACCCCTAGGCTGGCCCGGGGAGCTGTTTTTT | CASRPLGWPGELFF
few | TRBJ2-5 | . | TRBV20-1 | TGCAGTGCCAGAAACGCAGAGACCCAGTACTTC | CSARNAETQYF
. | TRBJ2-7 | TRBD2 | TRBV4-2 | TGTGCCAGCAGCCAAGATCATAGCGGGGGGCTAACCTACGAGCAGTACTTC | CASSQDHSGGLTYEQYF
. | TRBJ1-5 | TRBD1 | TRBV7-9 | TGTGCCAGCAGCTTAGAAGGACAGGCATATAGCAATCAGCCCCAGCATTTT | CASSLEGQAYSNQPQHF
. | TRBJ2-1 | TRBD1 | TRBV7-9 | TGTGCCAGCAGCTTCACAGGGGACGCCTACAATGAGCAGTTCTTC | CASSFTGDAYNEQFF
. | TRBJ2-7 | . | TRBV20-1 | TGCAGTGCTATAGGGACCAGACGGGTCGAGCAGTACTTC | CSAIGTRRVEQYF
few | TRBJ1-2 | TRBD1 | TRBV10-3 | TGTGCCATCAGTCGGGGGACAGCTTATAACTATGGCTACACCTTC | CAISRGTAYNYGYTF
. | TRBJ2-3 | TRBD2 | TRBV6-1 | TGTGCCAGCAGCCCGGGAGCGGGGGAGGCAGATACGCAGTATTTT | CASSPGAGEADTQYF
. | TRBJ2-4 | . | TRBV19 | TGTGCCAGTAGTATAGCATCCTTAGCCAAAAACATTCAGTACTTC | CASSIASLAKNIQYF
few | TRBJ2-1 | TRBD1 | TRBV20-1 | TGCAGTGCTAGAGATCCGTCAGGACAGGGCCACAATGAGCAGTTCTTC | CSARDPSGQGHNEQFF
. | TRBJ1-6 | . | TRBV6-5 | TGTGCCAGCAGTTACTACCCGGGAGGCGGCTATAATTCACCCCTCCACTTT | CASSYYPGGGYNSPLHF
. | TRBJ2-5 | . | TRBV29-1 | TGCAGCGTTGAAATTTGGGGGGCCCCGGCCCAGTACTTC | CSVEIWGAPAQYF
few | TRBJ2-2 | TRBD1 | TRBV11-2 | TGTGCCAGCAGCCCAGGACAGGGGAAATGGAACACCGGGGAGCTGTTTTTT | CASSPGQGKWNTGELFF
once | TRBJ2-6 | TRBD2 | TRBV20-1 | TGCAGTGCTACCGGGAGGGCCCTTGGGGCCAACGTCCTGACTTTC | CSATGRALGANVLTF